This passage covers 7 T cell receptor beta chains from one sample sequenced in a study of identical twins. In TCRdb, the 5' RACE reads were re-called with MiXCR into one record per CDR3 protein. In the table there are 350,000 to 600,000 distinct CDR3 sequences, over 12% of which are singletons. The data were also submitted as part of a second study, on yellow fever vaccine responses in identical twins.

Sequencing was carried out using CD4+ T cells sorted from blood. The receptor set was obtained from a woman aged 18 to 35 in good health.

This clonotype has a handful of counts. CDR3 in DNA: TGCAGCGCCGGGACTAGCGGGAACAATGAGCAGTTCTTC. The encoded protein is CSAGTSGNNEQFF. The chain joins TRBV29-1 to TRBJ2-1; TRBD2 agrees at 13 bases. The CDR3 runs to 13 residues. CDR1 is SQVTM, CDR2 ANQGSEA, per germline. V was clipped by 7 bases and J by 5 bases; unmatched bases: 2.

The CDR3 sequence is CSAQGLLINEQFF. The CDR3 DNA follows: TGCAGTGCTCAGGGGCTATTGATCAATGAGCAGTTCTTC. The rearrangement uses TRBV20-1 and TRBJ2-1; tentatively, D is TRBD1 (6 bases). There are 13 residues in the CDR3. The V gene's germline CDR1 is DFQATT and CDR2 SNEGSKA (reference sequence). Trimming cost V 5 bases and J 6 bases, with 14 bases left between them.

CDR3 nucleotides: TGTGCCAGCAGTCTGACTAGCGGGAGGGCCAAGGCCGGGGAGCTGTTTTTT. It yields the protein CASSLTSGRAKAGELFF. V is TRBV2 and J is TRBJ2-2; 14 bases are shared with TRBD2. Trimming took 5 bases from V and 6 from J; bases not matched to a gene: 8. CDR3 length: 17 amino acids. The germline V gene encodes CDR1 SNHLY and CDR2 FYNNEI.

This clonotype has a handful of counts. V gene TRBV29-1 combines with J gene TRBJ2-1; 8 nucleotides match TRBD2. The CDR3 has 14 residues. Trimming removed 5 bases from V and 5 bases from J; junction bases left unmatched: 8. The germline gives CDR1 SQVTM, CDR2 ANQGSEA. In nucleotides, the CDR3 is TGCAGCGTTCCGGGACTAGGCAATAACAATGAGCAGTTCTTC. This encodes CSVPGLGNNNEQFF.

The DNA of the CDR3 is TGTGCCAGCAGCCACACTAGATCTGGGCAGTTCTTC. Protein: CASSHTRSGQFF. The chain employs TRBV14 and TRBJ2-1; TRBD2 might be the D (5 bases). Germline lookup yields CDR1 SGHDN and CDR2 FVKESK. The CDR3 has 12 amino acids. The V and J ends lost 3 bases and 12 bases respectively, with 12 bases between them.

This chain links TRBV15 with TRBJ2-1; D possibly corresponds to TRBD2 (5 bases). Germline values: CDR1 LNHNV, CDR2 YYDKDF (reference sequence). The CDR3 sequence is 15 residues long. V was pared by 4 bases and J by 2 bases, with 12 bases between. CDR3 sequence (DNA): TGTGCCACCAGCACTCCAGCGGTCGCCTACAATGAGCAGTTCTTC. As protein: CATSTPAVAYNEQFF.

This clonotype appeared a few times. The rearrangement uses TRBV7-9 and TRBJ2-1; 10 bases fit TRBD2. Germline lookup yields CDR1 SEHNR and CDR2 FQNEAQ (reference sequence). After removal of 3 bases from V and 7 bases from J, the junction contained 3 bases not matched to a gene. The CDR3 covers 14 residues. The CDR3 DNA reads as TGTGCCAGCAGCTTGACTAGCGGGCTGAATGAGCAGTTCTTC. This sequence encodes CASSLTSGLNEQFF.